This T cell receptor beta chain was observed in a study of blood T cell repertoires in COVID-19. About the study: Whether acute or convalescent, the COVID-19 samples came from the United States, Italy and Spain. Sample material is recorded as cDNA or gDNA derived from T cells, B-cell-depleted T cells, or PBMCs.

CDR1 and CDR2 from the germline V gene are SGHTA and FQGTGA. V shed 5 bases and J 5 bases; nucleotides not matched to a gene: 3. The CDR3 covers 14 residues. TCRdb's table, derived via immunoSEQ multiplex PCR, lists solely in-frame clones and lacks some. This sample has about 140,000 clones; more than 80% occur once, and the top ten carry around 4.5%. V and J are TRBV7-3 and TRBJ1-5; 10 bases agree with TRBD1. Material: PBMCs or T cells enriched from blood (not recorded which). The TCR originated in a man aged 45-60 years who had recovered from COVID-19. The CDR3 is CASSQTGGDQPQHF. In DNA form, the CDR3 reads TGTGCCAGCAGCCAGACAGGGGGCGATCAGCCCCAGCATTTT.